Sequencing of this T cell receptor beta chain was carried out in a study of blood T cells in healthy people across ages. Trimming cost V 6 bases and J 0 bases, with 6 bases left between them. Germline V gene lookup returns CDR1 SGHTA and CDR2 FQGTGA. This CDR3 spans 13 amino acids. A second PCR, run for roughly 7 to 12 cycles, used a sample-barcoded 5' primer plus a J-beta primer mix. From the 5' RACE reads, TCRdb called clonotypes with MiXCR, one entry per CDR3 protein. The profile shows about 1.1 million distinct CDR3 sequences, roughly two fifths of them singletons. The sample consisted of blood. The sequence came from a man younger than 35 in good health. The rearrangement joins TRBV7-3 to TRBJ1-3, with D unclear. The CDR3: CASSGDSGNTIYF. The CDR3 DNA follows: TGTGCCAGCAGTGGTGACTCTGGAAACACCATATATTTT.